This record concerns one TCR beta chain sequence. Its antigen is currently unknown. Germline is not matched at one junction end, which may reflect a read error. This sample was included in a study of identical twins. General study points: Those out-of-frame alpha sequences shared by twins showed an excess of low generation probability. The degree of excess twin sharing was weaker in beta out-of-frame sequences.

TCRdb analysed the 5' RACE reads with MiXCR anew, one entry per CDR3 protein. This sample yields just over 500,000 distinct CDR3 sequences, of which approximately 22% are seen a single time; around 0.91% belongs to the top ten. Germline V lookup: CDR1 LNHNV, CDR2 YYDKDF (reference sequence). CDR3 length: 13 amino acids. These data also featured in a second study, about T cells expressing NK-cell markers. As that report states: Seven HCMV-seropositive donors and one seronegative donor made up the eight sequenced donors. The leading position in the CD3+CD56-NKG2C+ fraction of several donors also went to these clonotypes.

This clonotype was obtained from a woman in her late teens or twenties in good health. The specimen sequenced was CD4+ T cells sorted from blood. V usage is TRBV15 and J usage is TRBJ1-2; D uncertain. Here the CDR3 DNA reads TGTGCCACCAGTAGAGCGGGATTCTATGGCTACACCTTC. Translation: CATSRAGFYGYTF.